The source of this TCR beta chain is a study of CD4 T cells in relation to SARS-CoV-2 and coronaviruses. About the research overall: TCR beta CDR3s were sequenced after roughly ten-day antigen culture of PBMCs.

On this clone: Its target is not known.

Before the COVID-19 pandemic, during about 2011-2019, CD4+ T cells were taken from unexposed donors. After roughly ten days of culture, CD4+ T cells were isolated. Cultures held more than 1.5 million PBMCs per well with around 10 IU/ml IL-2. Between the trimmed V and J ends, which lost 2 bases and 3 bases, there was a span of 13 bases. The germline gives CDR1 MNHNY, CDR2 SVGAGI (reference sequence). The CDR3 consists of 16 residues. Measured with immunoSEQ multiplex PCR; TCRdb has only the in-frame clones, and not every one. The sample has 31,000 or so clones; 72% are singletons. The chain uses TRBV6-6 and TRBJ2-2; no clear D. This receptor was obtained from a human donor in good health. The specimen sequenced was CD4+ T cells from PBMCs, cultured in vitro. CDR3 bases: TGTGCCAGCAGTTACGGGCGTGAGAAGGACACCGGGGAGCTGTTTTTT. As protein: CASSYGREKDTGELFF.